This entry lists 9 T cell receptor beta chains sequenced from one sample in a study of cytomegalovirus exposure and HLA in healthy donors. 60 Vbeta and 13 Jbeta primers were used in PCR. The method was immunoSEQ multiplex PCR; TCRdb's version includes in-frame clones alone and lacks a portion of them. This table holds fewer than 85,000 clones, about 78% found once. The sample was PBMCs. These receptors were obtained from a man aged 18 to 30 in good health and CMV-seropositive.

This sequence joins TRBV11-2 and TRBJ2-5; 7 bases map to TRBD1. This CDR3 has 15 amino acids. The V gene end was trimmed by 5 bases and the J gene end by 5 bases; junction bases not matched to a gene: 11. Per germline, CDR1 SGHAT and CDR2 FQNNGV. This CDR3 reads CASSKGQAPFETQYF. The DNA for the CDR3 is TGTGCCAGCAGCAAAGGACAGGCTCCTTTCGAGACCCAGTACTTC.

The chain couples TRBV5-4 to TRBJ2-5; 11 bases fit TRBD2. CDR1 and CDR2 (germline): SGHNT, YYREEE (reference sequence). Trimming at V came to 4 bases and at J to 2 bases, leaving 7 bases not matched to a gene. There are 16 residues in the CDR3. The CDR3 bases are TGTGCCAGCAGCCCCACCCGGACTAGCGGGCAAGAGACCCAGTACTTC. This sequence encodes CASSPTRTSGQETQYF.

The chain recombines TRBV7-8 with TRBJ2-1; TRBD1 aligns across 8 bases. Germline CDR1 SGHVS, CDR2 FQNEAQ. Trimming removed 5 bases from V and 4 bases from J; junction bases left unmatched: 7. The CDR3 is 15 amino acids. The CDR3, as DNA: TGTGCCAGCAGCACCCGACAGGGGCGTTACAATGAGCAGTTCTTC. This gives the protein CASSTRQGRYNEQFF.

This sequence joins TRBV19 and TRBJ1-1; the D is unclear. Germline lookup yields CDR1 LNHDA and CDR2 SQIVND (reference sequence). V lost 4 bases, J lost 4 bases, and 13 bases lay in between. There are 14 residues in the CDR3. The CDR3 DNA reads TGTGCCAGTAGTAAAACTTCTGTCGGCACTGAAGCTTTCTTT. Protein sequence: CASSKTSVGTEAFF. The variable domain in full, with the rest retrieved from reference TRBV19 and TRBJ1-1, is DGGITQSPKYLFRKEGQNVTLSCEQNLNHDAMYWYRQDPGQGLRLIYYSQIVNDFQKGDIAEGYSVSREKKESFPLTVTSAQKNPTAFYLCASSKTSVGTEAFFGQGTRLTVV.

This rearrangement joins TRBV28 to TRBJ1-1, with D unclear. Germline CDR1 is MDHEN and CDR2 is SYDVKM. V was pared by 3 bases and J by 0 bases, with 11 bases between. The CDR3 spans 15 residues. The CDR3 loop is CASSLTANMNTEAFF. The DNA of the CDR3 is TGTGCCAGCAGTTTGACTGCCAACATGAACACTGAAGCTTTCTTT.

A few counts support this clone. The CDR3 sequence: CASSKQENYGYTF. The CDR3 DNA reads TGTGCCAGCAGTAAACAGGAGAACTATGGCTACACCTTC. V and J are TRBV2 and TRBJ1-2; a possible D gene is TRBD1 (5 bases). Germline V CDR1 and CDR2: SNHLY, FYNNEI. The length of the CDR3 is 13 residues. V was cut by 5 bases and J by 2 bases, with 9 bases left in between. Looking up the rest from reference TRBV2 and TRBJ1-2 gives the full variable domain: EPEVTQTPSHQVTQMGQEVILRCVPISNHLYFYWYRQILGQKVEFLVSFYNNEISEKSEIFDDQFSVERPDGSNFTLKIRSTKLEDSAMYFCASSKQENYGYTFGSGTRLTVV.

The chain uses TRBV19 and TRBJ2-5; D might be TRBD1 (6 bases). Trimming cost V 5 bases and J 5 bases, with 15 bases left between them. CDR1 and CDR2 (germline): LNHDA, SQIVND (reference sequence). The CDR3 consists of 14 residues. The CDR3 DNA reads as TGTGCCAGTAGTCAATCTACAGGGTGGGAGACCCAGTACTTC. Encoded protein: CASSQSTGWETQYF.

Comment on this clone: The sample contains more than one DNA sequence encoding this CDR3. The V gene is TRBV7-9, the J gene TRBJ1-5, with 9 bases matching TRBD1. CDR3 length equals 14 residues. Germline CDR1 and CDR2: SEHNR and FQNEAQ (reference sequence). With V trimmed by 4 bases and J by 7 bases, 5 bases remained unmatched. The CDR3 here is CASSSGQGRQPQHF. The CDR3 DNA sequence: TGTGCCAGCAGCTCCGGACAGGGGAGGCAGCCCCAGCATTTT.

V usage is TRBV29-1 and J usage is TRBJ1-4; the D is unclear. CDR1 SQVTM and CDR2 ANQGSEA come from the germline V gene. The ends were cut back, 6 bases at V and 5 bases at J, with 16 bases in the middle. The CDR3 is 14 amino acids. CDR3 amino acids: CSVPSPGLNEKLFF. In DNA, the CDR3 is TGCAGCGTGCCCTCGCCAGGACTAAATGAAAAACTGTTTTTT.